One sample yielded the 27 T cell receptor beta chains listed below, sequenced in a study of T cell responses to AZD1222 COVID-19 vaccine. Here immunoSEQ multiplex PCR was the method, and the copy in TCRdb shows in-frame clones only, minus some. The sample holds approximately 120,000 clones, more than 75% seen once. The material was peripheral blood, obtained 28 days after the second AZD1222 dose. These receptors were obtained from an adult who received the AZD1222 COVID-19 vaccine.

This chain uses TRBV5-3 with TRBJ2-1, with 11 bases identical to TRBD2. TRBV5-3 is flagged as an ORF with uncertain function. The CDR3 sequence is 19 residues long. The V and J ends lost 5 bases and 6 bases, in that order; junction bases with no gene match: 19. The CDR3 region is CARREWTSGCQVRCNEQFF. DNA of the CDR3: TGTGCCAGAAGGGAATGGACTAGCGGGTGTCAGGTCCGGTGCAATGAGCAGTTCTTC.

J is TRBJ1-2 and V is TRBV7-9; no clear D. Deletions cut 3 bases from V and 6 bases from J, with 11 bases between. The CDR3 covers 13 residues. CDR1 and CDR2 (germline): SEHNR, FQNEAQ (reference sequence). CDR3 sequence reads: CASSFSQVDGYTF. The CDR3, as DNA: TGTGCCAGCAGCTTCAGCCAGGTGGATGGCTACACCTTC.

A single count supports this clone. The chain links TRBV12-3 or TRBV12-4 to TRBJ1-1; D is uncertain. The CDR3 has 11 amino acids. Trimming stripped 10 bases from V and 4 bases from J, with 10 bases between. DNA for the CDR3: TGTGCCACCGGCCTCGGCACTGAAGCTTTCTTT. Translated: CATGLGTEAFF.

The V and J genes are TRBV14 and TRBJ1-4; a possible D gene is TRBD1 (5 bases). This CDR3 has 16 amino acids. Germline values: CDR1 SGHDN, CDR2 FVKESK. Trimming removed 1 base at V and 3 bases at J, with 12 bases between. In DNA, the CDR3 is TGTGCCAGCAGCCAAGTAGGCCGGGGCCCTAATGAAAAACTGTTTTTT. Translation gives CASSQVGRGPNEKLFF.

This CDR3 is CSASEGASGNTIYF. In nucleotides, the CDR3 is TGCAGTGCTAGTGAGGGGGCGAGTGGAAACACCATATATTTT. V is TRBV20-1 and J is TRBJ1-3; 7 positions agree with TRBD1. The V gene end was trimmed by 3 bases and the J gene end by 3 bases; junction bases not matched to a gene: 5. CDR3 length equals 14 residues. The germline V gene encodes CDR1 DFQATT and CDR2 SNEGSKA (reference sequence).

This chain links TRBV9 with TRBJ1-2, with TRBD1 matching over 8 bases. CDR1 and CDR2 from the germline V gene are SGDLS and YYNGEE. The CDR3 consists of 15 residues. The J segment lost 4 bases and the V segment lost 0 bases, leaving 5 bases of the junction unmatched. CDR3 residues: CASSVEEDRVYGYTF. CDR3 in DNA: TGTGCCAGCAGCGTAGAGGAGGACAGGGTCTATGGCTACACCTTC. The variable domain in full, completed from reference TRBV9 and TRBJ1-2, reads DSGVTQTPKHLITATGQRVTLRCSPRSGDLSVYWYQQSLDQGLQFLIQYYNGEERAKGNILERFSAQQFPDLHSELNLSSLELGDSALYFCASSVEEDRVYGYTFGSGTRLTVV.

This clone has more than one count but fewer than ten. The chain has TRBV10-3 and TRBJ2-7; D is ambiguous. With 2 bases removed from V and 2 bases from J, the gap between germline ends came to 13 bases. The CDR3 is made up of 15 amino acids. The germline gives CDR1 ENHRY, CDR2 SYGVKD. The DNA for the CDR3 is TGTGCCATCAGTGAGGTATCCCGACCGCCCTACGAGCAGTACTTC. Its protein product is CAISEVSRPPYEQYF.

CDR3: CASSRRLARETQYF. As DNA, the CDR3 is TGTGCCAGCAGTCGCCGACTAGCTCGGGAGACCCAGTACTTC. The chain joins TRBV6-2 or TRBV6-3 to TRBJ2-5, with 7 bases aligning to TRBD2. Trimming took 5 bases from V and 5 from J; bases not matched to a gene: 8. Germline-derived CDR1 and CDR2 are MNHEY and SVGEGT. This CDR3 contains 14 residues.

This chain links TRBV6-6 with TRBJ1-2; TRBD1 aligns across 10 bases. Germline V gives CDR1 MNHNY, CDR2 SVGAGI (reference sequence). V was pared by 6 bases and J by 7 bases, with 11 bases of the junction left unmatched. The CDR3 is 15 residues long. In DNA form, the CDR3 reads TGTGCCAGCAGACGCCTCCTGACAGGGGGCGGTGGCTACACCTTC. It encodes CASRRLLTGGGGYTF.

The chain employs TRBV7-3 and TRBJ1-2; D not resolved. V was shortened by 1 base and J by 2 bases, with 8 bases between the two germline ends. From germline, CDR1 is SGHTA and CDR2 FQGTGA. The CDR3 sequence is 14 residues long. As DNA, the CDR3 is TGTGCCAGCAGCTTAAGTTCTGGAAACTATGGCTACACCTTC. Encoded protein: CASSLSSGNYGYTF.

The chain carries TRBV10-3 and TRBJ1-2, with D perhaps TRBD1 (6 bases). Trimming left V 5 bases short and J 10 bases short, with 23 bases between. Germline CDR1 is ENHRY and CDR2 is SYGVKD. The length of the CDR3 is 15 residues. The chain's CDR3 is CAISRTEDSLGIYTF. CDR3 nucleotide sequence: TGTGCCATCAGTAGGACAGAGGACTCGCTGGGGATCTACACCTTC.

The chain is built from TRBV28 and TRBJ1-2, with unresolved D. Trimming took off 6 bases at V and 4 bases at J, with 12 bases between the two ends. Germline CDR1 and CDR2: MDHEN and SYDVKM. This CDR3 is 13 amino acids long. The CDR3: CASRPKSPYGYTF. For the CDR3, the DNA is TGTGCCAGCAGGCCCAAAAGCCCCTATGGCTACACCTTC.

J is TRBJ1-2 and V is TRBV7-9; TRBD1 might be the D (5 bases). The germline V gene encodes CDR1 SEHNR and CDR2 FQNEAQ (reference sequence). Trimming removed 4 bases from V and 6 bases from J, with 24 bases in between. The CDR3 consists of 17 residues. This chain's CDR3 is CASSSPGPGQILDGYTF. The DNA of the CDR3 is TGTGCCAGCAGCTCGCCGGGACCAGGGCAGATCCTGGATGGCTACACCTTC.

The V and J genes are TRBV6-5 and TRBJ1-1; no firm D call. The V gene's germline CDR1 is MNHEY and CDR2 SVGAGI. V dropped 3 bases and J dropped 5 bases, with 10 bases sitting between them. This CDR3 is built from 13 residues. CDR3 sequence: CASSYRRETEAFF. CDR3 nucleotide sequence: TGTGCCAGCAGTTATCGGAGGGAAACTGAAGCTTTCTTT.

The CDR3 region has the DNA TGTGCCAGCAGCACCTCGGGATGGGCGGATGGAAACACCATATATTTT. Translation: CASSTSGWADGNTIYF. V is TRBV9 and J is TRBJ1-3; D is uncertain. Trimming took off 4 bases at V and 3 bases at J, with 17 bases between the two ends. Looked up from germline, CDR1 is SGDLS and CDR2 is YYNGEE. This CDR3 region has 16 residues.

The rearrangement links TRBV11-1 to TRBJ2-1, with TRBD1 as a possible D gene (6 bases). CDR1 and CDR2 from the germline V gene are SGHAT and FQDESV (reference sequence). The CDR3 loop spans 14 amino acids. V was pared by 8 bases and J by 7 bases, with 18 bases between. CDR3 sequence (DNA): TGTGCCAGCGCAGGGGTTTGGGAAGAAAATGAGCAGTTCTTC. It encodes CASAGVWEENEQFF.

V is TRBV20-1 and J is TRBJ2-1; 10 nucleotides align to TRBD2. Looked up from germline, CDR1 is DFQATT and CDR2 is SNEGSKA (reference sequence). Trimming took 3 bases from V and 7 from J; bases not matched to a gene: 6. This CDR3 is 14 amino acids long. This chain's CDR3 is CSASHPSGRNEQFF. The CDR3 coding sequence is TGCAGTGCTAGTCATCCTAGCGGGAGAAATGAGCAGTTCTTC.

A few counts support this clone. V is TRBV6-2 or TRBV6-3 and J is TRBJ2-5; possible D gene TRBD2, 6 bases. CDR3 length equals 13 residues. V was clipped by 2 bases and J by 5 bases, with 9 bases between them. The germline CDR1 and CDR2 sequences are MNHEY and SVGEGT. The CDR3 DNA is TGTGCCAGCAGTTACAGGGCGGGGGAGACCCAGTACTTC. Amino acid sequence: CASSYRAGETQYF.

Details on this clone: Possible read error: a much larger clone is one base away. The identical CDR3 is also encoded by other nucleotide sequences in the sample. The chain links TRBV6-5 to TRBJ1-1; D unclear. Germline CDR1 and CDR2: MNHEY and SVGAGI. V gave up 2 bases and J gave up 0 bases, with 4 bases separating them. The CDR3 spans 13 residues. CDR3: CASSYRVNTEAFF. DNA of the CDR3: TGTGCCAGCAGTTACCGGGTGAACACTGAAGCTTTCTTT.

The chain carries TRBV28 and TRBJ1-1, with 9 positions matching TRBD1. The CDR3 loop spans 15 amino acids. Germline lookup yields CDR1 MDHEN and CDR2 SYDVKM. Trimming took 5 bases from V and 2 from J; bases not matched to a gene: 6. The CDR3 reads CASSPPGQGNTEAFF. The CDR3, as DNA: TGTGCCAGCAGTCCACCGGGACAGGGCAACACTGAAGCTTTCTTT. The full variable domain, its missing parts supplied by reference TRBV28 and TRBJ1-1, is DVKVTQSSRYLVKRTGEKVFLECVQDMDHENMFWYRQDPGLGLRLIYFSYDVKMKEKGDIPEGYSVSREKKERFSLILESASTNQTSMYLCASSPPGQGNTEAFFGQGTRLTVV.

The V gene is TRBV28, the J gene TRBJ2-2; D call uncertain. Trimming took 5 bases from V and 9 from J, leaving 13 bases between them. Germline lookup yields CDR1 MDHEN and CDR2 SYDVKM. The CDR3 length is 13 residues. The CDR3 here is CASSPPTGRELFF. Written as DNA, the CDR3 is TGTGCCAGCAGTCCACCAACGGGCCGGGAGCTGTTTTTT.

The chain uses TRBV12-5 and TRBJ1-1; the match to TRBD1 covers 7 bases. Looked up from germline, CDR1 is LGHNT and CDR2 is FRNRAP. CDR3 length: 13 amino acids. Trimming took 6 bases from V and 2 from J; bases not matched to a gene: 3. CDR3 amino acids: CASGRQGNTEAFF. CDR3 sequence (DNA): TGTGCTAGTGGGAGACAGGGTAACACTGAAGCTTTCTTT.

The chain has TRBV7-9 and TRBJ1-4, with D unclear. Per germline, CDR1 SEHNR and CDR2 FQNEAQ (reference sequence). The CDR3 is 14 residues long. V was shortened by 5 bases and J by 4 bases, with 11 bases between the two germline ends. The CDR3 is CASSLLGVNEKLFF. The CDR3 nucleotides are TGTGCCAGCAGCCTCTTAGGCGTTAATGAAAAACTGTTTTTT.

This clone appeared a few times. The chain combines TRBV7-2 with TRBJ1-6, with a possible D match to TRBD1 (5 bases). The CDR3 covers 14 residues. Per the germline V gene, CDR1 is SGHTA and CDR2 is FQGNSA. Trimming left V 8 bases short and J 7 bases short, with 15 bases between. The CDR3 DNA reads as TGTGCCAGCGGCATCGGGGCGGCGAATTCACCCCTCCACTTT. Encoded protein: CASGIGAANSPLHF.

Comments on this clone: The sample contains more than one DNA sequence encoding this CDR3. The CDR3 DNA reads TGTGCCAGCAGCTTACAGTCGGGCTTCAATCAGCCCCAGCATTTT. Its protein product is CASSLQSGFNQPQHF. V is TRBV7-6 and J is TRBJ1-5; D call uncertain. Trimming removed 2 bases at V and 3 bases at J, with 11 bases between. Per germline, CDR1 SGHVS and CDR2 FNYEAQ. This CDR3 is 15 amino acids long.

This clone was found once. The genes are TRBV11-2 and TRBJ1-5; D perhaps matches TRBD1 (5 bases). V gave up 4 bases and J gave up 2 bases, with 15 bases separating them. Germline assignment: CDR1 SGHAT and CDR2 FQNNGV. The CDR3 covers 16 residues. CDR3 in DNA: TGTGCCAGCAGCTGGGGGGGGGTAAATGGCAATCAGCCCCAGCATTTT. Residues: CASSWGGVNGNQPQHF. The full variable domain, rest sourced from reference TRBV11-2 and TRBJ1-5, is EAGVAQSPRYKIIEKRQSVAFWCNPISGHATLYWYQQILGQGPKLLIQFQNNGVVDDSQLPKDRFSAERLKGVDSTLKIQPAKLEDSAVYLCASSWGGVNGNQPQHFGDGTRLSIL.

The chain links TRBV18 to TRBJ2-5; D is unclear. The length of the CDR3 is 12 residues. Trimming left V 3 bases short and J 5 bases short, with 7 bases between. Germline CDR1 and CDR2: KGHSH and LQKENI. In DNA form, the CDR3 reads TGTGCCAGCTCACCTAGTGATGAGACCCAGTACTTC. Amino acid sequence: CASSPSDETQYF.